The 5 T cell receptor beta chains below were found in one sample sequenced in a study of blood T cells in healthy people across ages. Primed by a sample-barcoded 5' primer and a J-beta primer mix, a second PCR proceeded for roughly 6 to 12 cycles. MiXCR, applied by TCRdb to the 5' RACE reads, yields one record per CDR3 protein. The sample lists about 720,000 distinct CDR3 sequences, 22% occurring once. The sequenced sample was blood. The receptors stem from a man in his 70s in good health.

The gene calls are TRBV7-8 and TRBJ2-5; weak D call: TRBD2 (5 bases). The end of the DNA fits TRBJ2-7 better, so the J call may be wrong. There are 16 residues in the CDR3. Germline CDR1 is SGHVS and CDR2 is FQNEAQ. Written as DNA, the CDR3 is TGTGCCAGCAGCTTATATCTAGGCGGGCCCTCCTACGAGCAGTACTTC. Its protein is CASSLYLGGPSYEQYF.

This clonotype has only a few counts. The chain combines TRBV5-1 with TRBJ2-7; D is unresolved. V was pared by 0 bases and J by 0 bases, with 10 bases between. This CDR3 has 15 amino acids. Per germline, CDR1 SGHRS and CDR2 YFSETQ. The chain's CDR3 is CASSLGGFSSYEQYF. The CDR3 DNA sequence: TGCGCCAGCAGCTTGGGGGGTTTTAGCTCCTACGAGCAGTACTTC.

The J gene is TRBJ1-5, the V gene TRBV6-2 or TRBV6-3, with 10 bases aligning to TRBD1. Per the germline V gene, CDR1 is MNHEY and CDR2 is SVGEGT. V shed 0 bases, J shed 6 bases, and the junction held 5 bases outside the gene matches. This CDR3 has 16 residues. CDR3 bases: TGTGCCAGCAGTTACTCGGGACGGACAGGGGGTCAGCCCCAGCATTTT. Residues: CASSYSGRTGGQPQHF.

The chain recombines TRBV18 with TRBJ2-3, with D perhaps TRBD1 or TRBD2 (5 bases each). This CDR3 has 16 amino acids. CDR1 is KGHSH and CDR2 is LQKENI in the germline V gene. V was trimmed by 2 bases and J by 0 bases, leaving 12 bases between them. The CDR3 DNA sequence: TGTGCCAGCTCACCAATTGGAGAGGGGAGCACAGATACGCAGTATTTT. Protein sequence: CASSPIGEGSTDTQYF.

The chain carries TRBV6-2 or TRBV6-3 and TRBJ2-7, with D possibly matching TRBD1 (6 bases). Germline V gene lookup returns CDR1 MNHEY and CDR2 SVGEGT. CDR3 length equals 13 residues. The V and J ends lost 7 bases and 0 bases respectively, with 10 bases between them. CDR3 coding DNA: TGTGCCAGCAACGACAGGATCTCCTACGAGCAGTACTTC. It yields the protein CASNDRISYEQYF.